This paragraph covers one T cell receptor beta chain sequence. Trimming pared 5 bases from V and 3 bases from J, leaving 5 bases between. CDR1 and CDR2 (germline): MGHDK, SYGVNS. CDR3 length: 13 residues. PCR involved 60 Vbeta and 13 Jbeta primers. Profiling relied on immunoSEQ multiplex PCR, and the TCRdb table lists in-frame clones only, not all of them. The repertoire includes 98,000 or so clones, over 75% of them detected once, and about 5.4% sits in the top ten. This entry comes from a study of cytomegalovirus exposure and HLA in healthy donors. The wider study: Within the Caucasian-associated ancestry cluster were 65% to 85% of the roughly 400 genotyped donors.

Sequenced material: PBMCs. The sequence was collected from a woman younger than 30 in good health and CMV-seropositive. The rearrangement uses TRBV25-1 and TRBJ2-6, with a possible D match to TRBD1 (5 bases). The CDR3 is CASSQGGANVLTF. The CDR3 coding sequence is TGTGCCAGCAGTCAGGGTGGGGCCAACGTCCTGACTTTC.